One sample yielded the 29 T cell receptor beta chains listed below, sequenced in a study of post-analysis software for immune sequencing data. Findings of the study overall: TRBV5-6, TRBV5-1 and TRBV20-1 belonged to a set of a handful of TRBV segments that were more frequent in patients than controls.

These receptors' antigens are unknown. cDNA libraries for TCR beta contained unique molecular identifiers. TCRdb itself ran the PCR reads through MiXCR, one entry per CDR3 protein. There are some 450,000 distinct CDR3 sequences in the sample; roughly 45% occur only once, and around 10% lies in the top ten. The sample was blood. The receptors shown here come from a girl aged 10 to 17 with multiple sclerosis.

J is TRBJ2-7 and V is TRBV20-1, with D unresolved. Germline-derived CDR1 and CDR2 are DFQATT and SNEGSKA (reference sequence). There are 9 residues in the CDR3. The germline V and J ends were trimmed by 6 bases and 6 bases, with 6 bases remaining between them. The CDR3 loop is CSAISEQYF. In nucleotides, the CDR3 is TGCAGTGCCATCTCCGAGCAGTACTTC.

The chain is built from TRBV20-1 and TRBJ2-1, with unresolved D. With 6 bases removed from V and 5 bases from J, the gap between germline ends came to 8 bases. The germline V gene encodes CDR1 DFQATT and CDR2 SNEGSKA (reference sequence). CDR3 length: 11 amino acids. The CDR3 sequence is CSARMDNEQFF. CDR3 in DNA: TGCAGTGCCAGGATGGACAATGAGCAGTTCTTC.

V gene TRBV9 combines with J gene TRBJ1-2; D remains ambiguous. Looked up from germline, CDR1 is SGDLS and CDR2 is YYNGEE. This CDR3 is built from 13 residues. Deletions cut 0 bases from V and 4 bases from J, with 7 bases between. CDR3 nucleotides: TGTGCCAGCAGCGTAGAGGGTACCTATGGCTACACCTTC. Encoded protein: CASSVEGTYGYTF. The complete variable domain, with remaining parts taken from reference TRBV9 and TRBJ1-2, reads DSGVTQTPKHLITATGQRVTLRCSPRSGDLSVYWYQQSLDQGLQFLIQYYNGEERAKGNILERFSAQQFPDLHSELNLSSLELGDSALYFCASSVEGTYGYTFGSGTRLTVV.

This chain uses TRBV3-1 with TRBJ2-1; no definite D call. The CDR3 runs 12 residues. CDR1 LGHDT and CDR2 YNNKEL come from the germline V gene (reference sequence). V was trimmed by 6 bases and J by 5 bases, leaving 8 bases between them. The CDR3 bases are TGTGCCAGCAGGTACTCTAACAATGAGCAGTTCTTC. It encodes CASRYSNNEQFF.

This clonotype was counted a few times. The chain uses TRBV9 and TRBJ2-1; D remains unclear. This CDR3 comprises 16 residues. Trimming stripped 5 bases from V and 0 bases from J, with 15 bases between. The V gene's germline CDR1 is SGDLS and CDR2 YYNGEE. Written as DNA, the CDR3 is TGTGCCAGCAGTTCGAACCCCTGGCCCTCCTACAATGAGCAGTTCTTC. This gives the protein CASSSNPWPSYNEQFF.

This chain connects TRBV5-1 to TRBJ2-7; weak D call: TRBD1 (8 bases). Trimming cost V 5 bases and J 2 bases, with 17 bases left between them. Germline V gives CDR1 SGHRS, CDR2 YFSETQ. The CDR3 contains 15 residues. The CDR3 DNA sequence: TGCGCCAGCAGGGGACAGGCCCTAGCGGCCTACGAGCAGTACTTC. Translating gives CASRGQALAAYEQYF.

This clonotype was seen just once. V usage is TRBV24-1 and J usage is TRBJ2-7; D ambiguous. The germline V and J ends were trimmed by 1 base and 3 bases, with 6 bases remaining between them. Germline V lookup: CDR1 KGHDR, CDR2 SFDVKD. This CDR3 contains 13 residues. The CDR3 DNA reads TGTGCCACCAGTGATTTCGTTGACTACGAGCAGTACTTC. Translated, it gives CATSDFVDYEQYF.

The rearrangement uses TRBV4-1 and TRBJ2-3; TRBD2 is a possible D gene (5 bases). Germline CDR1 and CDR2: MGHRA and YSYEKL. V was cut by 6 bases and J by 4 bases, with 20 bases left in between. The CDR3 covers 16 residues. DNA of the CDR3: TGCGCCAGCAGACAGAATGGCCCGACCGGGGCAGATACGCAGTATTTT. Protein: CASRQNGPTGADTQYF.

This clonotype has more than one count but fewer than ten. The chain uses TRBV6-6 and TRBJ2-7, with D unclear. Deletions cut 2 bases from V and 3 bases from J, with 14 bases between. CDR1 is MNHNY, CDR2 SVGAGI, per germline (reference sequence). The CDR3 has 15 amino acids. This CDR3 reads CASSYGNKFDYEQYF. In nucleotides, the CDR3 is TGTGCCAGCAGTTACGGGAACAAATTCGACTACGAGCAGTACTTC.

V gene TRBV4-1 combines with J gene TRBJ2-7; 9 bases match TRBD1. CDR3 length equals 18 residues. Germline V gene data show CDR1 as MGHRA and CDR2 as YSYEKL. With V trimmed by 5 bases and J by 4 bases, 18 bases remained unmatched. CDR3 in amino acids: CASSDYHTGQGGPYEQYF. CDR3 nucleotide sequence: TGCGCCAGCAGCGATTATCACACGGGACAGGGAGGGCCTTACGAGCAGTACTTC.

The J gene is TRBJ2-7, the V gene TRBV7-6; 9 positions match TRBD2. CDR1 and CDR2 from the germline V gene are SGHVS and FNYEAQ. CDR3 length: 14 residues. V was pared by 4 bases and J by 2 bases, with 3 bases of the junction left unmatched. The CDR3 DNA follows: TGTGCCAGCAGCTCGATAGCGGGAGCCTACGAGCAGTACTTC. Translating it yields CASSSIAGAYEQYF.

Details on this clonotype: At one end, the junction sequence differs from germline, possibly due to a read error. This chain joins TRBV5-1 and TRBJ2-1, with D maybe TRBD1 (6 bases). The germline CDR1 and CDR2 sequences are SGHRS and YFSETQ. The CDR3 covers 17 residues. The CDR3 DNA is TGCGCCAGCAGCTTGGCCCGGGACACAAGCTCCTACAATAAGCAGTTCTTC. It is translated as CASSLARDTSSYNKQFF. Complete variable domain (other parts from reference TRBV5-1 and TRBJ2-1): KAGVTQTPRYLIKTRGQQVTLSCSPISGHRSVSWYQQTPGQGLQFLFEYFSETQRNKGNFPGRFSGRQFSNSRSEMNVSTLELGDSALYLCASSLARDTSSYNKQFFGPGTRLTVL.

This chain joins TRBV7-2 and TRBJ2-7; TRBD2 matches 7 bases. This CDR3 is built from 14 residues. Trimming at V came to 6 bases and at J to 5 bases, leaving 10 bases not matched to a gene. Germline V gives CDR1 SGHTA, CDR2 FQGNSA. The CDR3 nucleotides are TGTGCCAGCAGTGTGGGACTATTATCGCACGAGCAGTACTTC. Residues: CASSVGLLSHEQYF.

In its sample, this clonotype was seen many times. The chain has TRBV29-1 and TRBJ2-5; perhaps TRBD2 as D (6 bases). Trimming pared 4 bases from V and 3 bases from J, leaving 18 bases between. This CDR3 has 15 residues. CDR1 and CDR2 from the germline V gene are SQVTM and ANQGSEA. The DNA for the CDR3 is TGCAGCGTTGTTCGTGACTTAGCGGAGGAAGAGACCCAGTACTTC. Translation: CSVVRDLAEEETQYF.

As for this clonotype: The junction shows a germline mismatch at one end, possibly a read error. V gene TRBV12-3 or TRBV12-4 combines with J gene TRBJ2-7, with 7 nucleotides matching TRBD1. This CDR3 contains 15 residues. CDR3 protein: CASSGGKQGSYGQYF. Written as DNA, the CDR3 is TGTGCCAGCAGTGGGGGAAAACAGGGGTCCTACGGGCAGTACTTC.

J is TRBJ2-7 and V is TRBV7-2, with a tentative D call TRBD2 (5 bases). The V end was cut by 7 bases, the J end by 7 bases, with 17 bases between. There are 13 residues in the CDR3. Germline loops: CDR1 SGHTA, CDR2 FQGNSA. The DNA of the CDR3 is TGTGCCAGCAAAATCGGGGTGTCGGGGGAGCAGTACTTC. Protein: CASKIGVSGEQYF. Full variable domain (outside the CDR3, taken from reference TRBV7-2 and TRBJ2-7): GAGVSQSPSNKVTEKGKDVELRCDPISGHTALYWYRQSLGQGLEFLIYFQGNSAPDKSGLPSDRFSAERTGGSVSTLTIQRTQQEDSAVYLCASKIGVSGEQYFGPGTRLTVT.

This chain uses TRBV11-2 with TRBJ2-7; tentative D call: TRBD1 (6 bases). V was trimmed by 3 bases and J by 2 bases, leaving 8 bases between them. Germline assignment: CDR1 SGHAT and CDR2 FQNNGV. The CDR3 contains 13 residues. CDR3 in amino acids: CASSFTGTYEQYF. The CDR3 nucleotides read TGTGCCAGCAGCTTCACAGGGACCTACGAGCAGTACTTC.

This clonotype is a singleton in its sample. The V gene is TRBV4-2, the J gene TRBJ1-1, with 11 bases fitting TRBD1. Germline V gene data show CDR1 as LGHNA and CDR2 as YNFKEQ. The CDR3 is made up of 17 amino acids. Unmatched junction bases numbered 7, after V lost 1 base and J lost 3 bases. The CDR3 sequence: CASSQAGQGAKDTEAFF. In DNA form, the CDR3 reads TGTGCCAGCAGCCAAGCTGGACAGGGGGCGAAGGACACTGAAGCTTTCTTT.

This clonotype has just a few counts. This chain connects TRBV30 to TRBJ2-1, with 9 bases aligning to TRBD2. The CDR3 length is 13 residues. Germline CDR1 and CDR2: GTSNPN and SVGIG (reference sequence). J lost 9 bases, V lost 5 bases, and 8 bases had no gene match. CDR3 loop: CAWSASGNREQFF. The CDR3 DNA is TGTGCCTGGTCAGCTAGCGGGAACCGTGAGCAGTTCTTC.

This chain links TRBV28 with TRBJ2-5; 11 bases fit TRBD1. This CDR3 has 16 residues. V lost 6 bases and J lost 3; bases outside the gene matches: 9. Germline CDR1 MDHEN, CDR2 SYDVKM. CDR3 amino acids: CASSPSPGQGEETQYF. CDR3 DNA sequence: TGTGCCAGCAGCCCCAGTCCGGGACAGGGGGAAGAGACCCAGTACTTC.

This chain uses TRBV7-9 with TRBJ1-1, with a possible D match to TRBD1 (6 bases). The V end was cut by 4 bases, the J end by 0 bases, with 9 bases between. Germline CDR1 SEHNR, CDR2 FQNEAQ (reference sequence). CDR3 length equals 14 residues. CDR3 nucleotides: TGTGCCAGCAGCTGGGGGCGAGTGAACACTGAAGCTTTCTTT. Its protein product is CASSWGRVNTEAFF. Full variable domain (rest looked up from reference TRBV7-9 and TRBJ1-1): DTGVSQNPRHKITKRGQNVTFRCDPISEHNRLYWYRQTLGQGPEFLTYFQNEAQLEKSRLLSDRFSAERPKGSFSTLEIQRTEQGDSAMYLCASSWGRVNTEAFFGQGTRLTVV.

The chain has TRBV28 and TRBJ2-3; D perhaps matches TRBD2 (5 bases). V was shortened by 2 bases and J by 10 bases, with 10 bases between the two germline ends. From germline, CDR1 is MDHEN and CDR2 SYDVKM. This CDR3 contains 12 residues. This CDR3 reads CASSLPEDAQYF. The CDR3 DNA is TGTGCCAGCAGTTTACCGGAGGATGCGCAGTATTTT.

V is TRBV20-1 and J is TRBJ2-1; D may correspond to TRBD1 or TRBD2 (6 bases each). The CDR3 consists of 17 residues. The V gene lost 8 bases and the J gene lost 6 bases, with 29 bases spanning the gap. Germline CDR1 DFQATT, CDR2 SNEGSKA (reference sequence). CDR3 sequence: CSIPGGNRAGLLNEQFF. The DNA for the CDR3 is TGCAGTATCCCCGGGGGCAATCGGGCGGGGTTACTCAATGAGCAGTTCTTC.

The chain recombines TRBV2 with TRBJ1-2; D remains unclear. CDR3 length: 11 residues. The germline CDR1 and CDR2 sequences are SNHLY and FYNNEI. Between the trimmed V and J ends, which lost 6 bases and 4 bases, there was a span of 6 bases. The DNA for the CDR3 is TGTGCCAGCAGGGAGGCCTATGGCTACACCTTC. Protein sequence: CASREAYGYTF.

The chain combines TRBV2 with TRBJ2-7, with 14 positions matching TRBD2. Trimming removed 2 bases from V and 3 bases from J; junction bases left unmatched: 9. Germline V lookup: CDR1 SNHLY, CDR2 FYNNEI. The CDR3 length is 18 residues. For the CDR3, the DNA is TGTGCCAGCAGTGAATATCCCCCTGGACTAGCGGGAGGCTACGAGCAGTACTTC. This gives the protein CASSEYPPGLAGGYEQYF.

The chain carries TRBV7-9 and TRBJ2-7; D gene ambiguous. V lost 6 bases and J 2 bases, leaving 17 bases between the germline ends. Per the germline V gene, CDR1 is SEHNR and CDR2 is FQNEAQ (reference sequence). The CDR3 extends over 15 amino acids. The CDR3 region is CASRADARSPYEQYF. CDR3 nucleotide sequence: TGTGCCAGCAGGGCGGACGCCCGTTCCCCCTACGAGCAGTACTTC.

The sample holds a few counts of this clonotype. The CDR3 DNA sequence: TGCAGTGCTAGAGAGGGGGGGAACATTCAGTACTTC. It codes for CSAREGGNIQYF. The chain is built from TRBV20-1 and TRBJ2-4; the match to TRBD2 covers 7 bases. The CDR3 covers 12 residues. J lost 7 bases, V lost 0 bases, and 0 bases had no gene match. Germline CDR1 DFQATT, CDR2 SNEGSKA (reference sequence).

The CDR3 is CASSVGDNYGYTF. CDR3 in DNA: TGTGCCAGCAGCGTAGGGGATAACTATGGCTACACCTTC. The chain employs TRBV9 and TRBJ1-2; D is ambiguous. The CDR3 has 13 residues. V dropped 0 bases and J dropped 1 base, with 4 bases sitting between them. CDR1 and CDR2 from the germline V gene are SGDLS and YYNGEE.

The chain couples TRBV7-6 to TRBJ2-5; 11 bases line up with TRBD2. V gave up 1 base and J gave up 5 bases; unmatched junction bases: 6. Germline assignment: CDR1 SGHVS and CDR2 FNYEAQ. This CDR3 has 16 residues. The CDR3 loop is CASSLVGLAGGETQYF. In DNA, the CDR3 is TGTGCCAGCAGCTTAGTAGGACTAGCGGGTGGGGAGACCCAGTACTTC.